This T cell receptor (beta chain) was captured by sequencing in a study of T cells in Graves' hyperthyroidism and ophthalmopathy. Hyperthyroidism, newly diagnosed and lasting under 2 months, affected patients aged 18 to 65. Per the germline V gene, CDR1 is KGHSH and CDR2 is LQKENI. Trimming shortened V by 1 base and J by 0 bases, and 13 bases separated the two germline ends. The CDR3 extends over 17 amino acids. Study-wide results and limits: Model predictions of ophthalmopathy came a median approximately 6.8 months before onset.

This clonotype was counted many times. Its antigen is as yet unknown. RNA transcripts served as the template for amplifying TCR beta CDR3 regions. HTBI primers were employed in a first-round RT-PCR of the TCR CDR3. TCRdb re-derived calls from the multiplex PCR reads in MiXCR, one entry per CDR3 protein. The table shows fewer than 600,000 distinct CDR3 sequences, with about 14% occurring only once. This TCR was sampled from a woman aged 35 to 49 with Graves' hyperthyroidism. The sequenced sample consisted of blood. This chain connects TRBV18 to TRBJ2-4; D may be TRBD1 (6 bases). This chain's CDR3 is CASSPRDISLAKNIQYF. CDR3 DNA: TGTGCCAGCTCACCACGGGACATATCCCTAGCCAAAAACATTCAGTACTTC. Using reference TRBV18 and TRBJ2-4 for the parts outside the CDR3, the full variable domain is NAGVMQNPRHLVRRRGQEARLRCSPMKGHSHVYWYRQLPEEGLKFMVYLQKENIIDESGMPKERFSAEFPKEGPSILRIQQVVRGDSAAYFCASSPRDISLAKNIQYFGAGTRLSVL.